This T cell receptor (beta chain) was identified in a study of cytomegalovirus exposure and HLA in healthy donors. PCR involved 60 Vbeta and 13 Jbeta primers. Sequencing used immunoSEQ multiplex PCR; TCRdb keeps in-frame clones, though not all of them. Here the sample spans about 150,000 clones, 84% being singletons. In regard to this clone: As yet, its antigen is unknown.

The CDR3 covers 13 residues. Germline V gene data show CDR1 as SQVTM and CDR2 as ANQGSEA. V lost 4 bases and J lost 8, with 17 bases in between. Study findings and constraints: Follow-up analysis later connected one missense variant in DCLRE1C with trimming of TCR beta V- and J-genes.

This clonotype was obtained from a young man in good health and CMV-seronegative. The chain has TRBV29-1 and TRBJ1-2, with D tentatively TRBD1 (6 bases). Source material: PBMCs. DNA of the CDR3: TGCAGCGTTGCGGGACATCCTCAGGGGGGCTACACCTTC. Encoded protein: CSVAGHPQGGYTF.